This T cell receptor (beta chain) was sequenced in a study of regulatory T cells in long-lasting Graves disease. Study results and caveats: Less diverse TCR repertoires were seen in persistent Graves' patients than in newly diagnosed ones. Newly diagnosed disease favored TRBV20-1 and TRBJ2-1 over persistent disease.

Arm-PCR with iRepertoire HTBI primers amplified the CDR3 regions for these TCR beta libraries. TCRdb re-called the multiplex PCR reads through MiXCR, storing one row per CDR3 protein. The data contain approximately 290,000 distinct CDR3 sequences, 22% of them singletons. Germline values: CDR1 DFQATT, CDR2 SNEGSKA (reference sequence). The CDR3 covers 14 residues. Time point described: persistent/refractory GD, antithyroid drugs over 5 years with positive TRAb. PBMC RNA served as the TCR library source. The collection involved drawing approximately 9 milliliters of peripheral blood into EDTA tubes. Of note for this clonotype: Its matching antigen is unknown. One end of the junction does not line up with germline, which may come from a read error.

This receptor was taken from a female donor with Graves disease. V usage is TRBV20-1 and J usage is TRBJ1-4, with D possibly being TRBD1 (5 bases). Sequencing was performed on peripheral blood mononuclear cells (PBMCs), taken when the disease was refractory, from a patient treated with antithyroid drugs. The CDR3 sequence: CSATKTAKNEKLVF. For the CDR3, the DNA is TGCAGTGCCACAAAGACAGCTAAGAATGAAAAACTGGTTTTT.